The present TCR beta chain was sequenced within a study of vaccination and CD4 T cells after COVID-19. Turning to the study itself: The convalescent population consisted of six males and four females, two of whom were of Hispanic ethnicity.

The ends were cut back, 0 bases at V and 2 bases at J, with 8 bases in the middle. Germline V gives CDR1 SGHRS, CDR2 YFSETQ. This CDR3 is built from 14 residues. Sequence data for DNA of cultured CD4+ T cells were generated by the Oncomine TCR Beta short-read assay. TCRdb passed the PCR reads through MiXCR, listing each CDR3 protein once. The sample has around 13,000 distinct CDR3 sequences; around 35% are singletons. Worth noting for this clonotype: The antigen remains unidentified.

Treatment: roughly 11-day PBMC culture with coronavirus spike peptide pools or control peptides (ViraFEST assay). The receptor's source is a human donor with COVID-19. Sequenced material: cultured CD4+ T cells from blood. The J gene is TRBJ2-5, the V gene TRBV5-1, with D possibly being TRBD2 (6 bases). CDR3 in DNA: TGCGCCAGCAGCTTGGTAGCGGTACAAGAGACCCAGTACTTC. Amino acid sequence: CASSLVAVQETQYF.